Shown below are 9 T cell receptor beta chains from a single sample sequenced in a study of CD8+ T cells in alopecia areata. Isolated RNA was reverse transcribed into cDNA used as the sequencing template. Sequenced by immunoSEQ multiplex PCR; TCRdb stores in-frame clones only, minus some. The sample shows some 150,000 clones, around 58% of them seen only once. Here the sequenced sample was CD4+ T cells sorted from blood, taken at week 0. These receptors came from a human donor with alopecia areata.

This clone was recorded a few times. The chain recombines TRBV5-4 with TRBJ2-2; D uncertain. This CDR3 region has 14 residues. Germline assignment: CDR1 SGHNT and CDR2 YYREEE (reference sequence). The germline V and J ends were trimmed by 0 bases and 7 bases, with 10 bases remaining between them. The CDR3 DNA sequence: TGTGCCAGCAGCTTGGCCGCCGAAGGCGGGGAGCTGTTTTTT. This translates into CASSLAAEGGELFF.

This chain joins TRBV4-2 and TRBJ2-7; 12 bases map to TRBD2. The CDR3 has 16 residues. Germline-derived CDR1 and CDR2 are LGHNA and YNFKEQ. Unmatched junction bases numbered 7, after V lost 3 bases and J lost 4 bases. CDR3: CASSHQTSGGGYEQYF. Here the CDR3 DNA reads TGTGCCAGCAGCCATCAGACTAGCGGGGGTGGATACGAGCAGTACTTC.

This rearrangement joins TRBV6-5 to TRBJ2-5, with TRBD1 as a possible D gene (6 bases). The CDR3 length is 14 residues. CDR1 and CDR2 (germline): MNHEY, SVGAGI. V was clipped by 7 bases and J by 4 bases, with 16 bases between them. The CDR3 nucleotides are TGTGCCAGCACCTCTCCCCAGGGGTCAGAGACCCAGTACTTC. As protein: CASTSPQGSETQYF.

This chain connects TRBV29-1 to TRBJ2-2; the D call may be TRBD1 or TRBD2 (5 bases each). CDR3 length equals 12 residues. Trimming cost V 7 bases and J 5 bases, with 11 bases left between them. Germline V gene sequence: CDR1 SQVTM, CDR2 ANQGSEA. In DNA, the CDR3 is TGCAGCGCCCTGGGGGAGACCGGGGAGCTGTTTTTT. This codes for CSALGETGELFF.

The V gene is TRBV18, the J gene TRBJ2-3; tentative D call: TRBD1 (5 bases). Trimming removed 2 bases at V and 2 bases at J, with 11 bases between. Germline values: CDR1 KGHSH, CDR2 LQKENI. This CDR3 is built from 15 residues. CDR3 residues: CASSPDSASTDTQYF. CDR3 in DNA: TGTGCCAGCTCACCAGACAGCGCTTCCACAGATACGCAGTATTTT.

The chain recombines TRBV13 with TRBJ2-5, with D maybe TRBD2 (6 bases). Germline CDR1 and CDR2: PRHDT and FYEKMQ (reference sequence). CDR3 length: 15 residues. V was pared by 3 bases and J by 2 bases, with 13 bases between. The CDR3 coding sequence is TGTGCCAGCAGCTTTGCGGGGAGAAAACAAGAGACCCAGTACTTC. It codes for CASSFAGRKQETQYF.

The chain couples TRBV4-1 to TRBJ2-3; either TRBD1 or TRBD2 may supply D (5 bases each). Per the germline V gene, CDR1 is MGHRA and CDR2 is YSYEKL. V was trimmed by 0 bases and J by 0 bases, leaving 10 bases between them. The length of the CDR3 is 16 residues. The CDR3: CASSQEPGPSTDTQYF. CDR3 DNA sequence: TGCGCCAGCAGCCAAGAGCCGGGACCCAGCACAGATACGCAGTATTTT.

In DNA form, the CDR3 reads TGTGCCAGCAGCCTCTCCGGGGGGCAAAACTATGGCTACACCTTC. Protein: CASSLSGGQNYGYTF. The chain recombines TRBV2 with TRBJ1-2, with D perhaps TRBD1 (6 bases). The germline V gene has CDR1 SNHLY and CDR2 FYNNEI. Trimming took off 6 bases at V and 2 bases at J, with 16 bases between the two ends. CDR3 length equals 15 residues.

The chain links TRBV2 to TRBJ2-2, with 8 bases aligning to TRBD1. Germline V gene sequence: CDR1 SNHLY, CDR2 FYNNEI. V trimming: 8 bases; J trimming: 4 bases; junction bases outside the gene matches: 0. This CDR3 contains 12 residues. The CDR3 is CASGQGTGELFF. DNA of the CDR3: TGTGCCAGCGGACAGGGCACCGGGGAGCTGTTTTTT. The full variable domain, its missing parts supplied by reference TRBV2 and TRBJ2-2, is EPEVTQTPSHQVTQMGQEVILRCVPISNHLYFYWYRQILGQKVEFLVSFYNNEISEKSEIFDDQFSVERPDGSNFTLKIRSTKLEDSAMYFCASGQGTGELFFGEGSRLTVL.